This TCR beta chain was identified in a study of response to subunit inactivated influenza vaccine. TCRdb independently ran MiXCR on the RT-PCR reads; one entry per CDR3 protein. The sample has 150,000 or so distinct CDR3 sequences, roughly a tenth seen once. The CDR3 loop spans 12 amino acids. Per germline, CDR1 SQVTM and CDR2 ANQGSEA. Trimming left V 5 bases short and J 1 base short, with 8 bases between. This clonotype was recorded at least ten times. The source material was non-naive T cells sorted from PBMCs, sampled roughly 48 days after vaccination. The gene calls are TRBV29-1 and TRBJ2-5, with D perhaps matching TRBD1 (5 bases). The receptor was isolated from a man between 50 and 59 years old who received an inactivated influenza vaccine. The CDR3 loop is CSVIQVQETQYF. CDR3 DNA sequence: TGCAGCGTTATACAGGTCCAAGAGACCCAGTACTTC.